This T cell receptor (beta chain) comes out of a study of identical twins. The study, taken as a whole, reports: Out-of-frame beta sequences exhibited a weaker degree of excess twin sharing. The study based its conclusions on cross-sectional statistical analysis and did not follow the same donors. Models predicted less out-of-frame TCR alpha sharing in monozygotic twins than was found.

V shed 1 base and J 3 bases; nucleotides not matched to a gene: 9. This CDR3 spans 16 amino acids. The V gene's germline CDR1 is LGHNA and CDR2 YNFKEQ. The authors used template switching to add a universal primer site and gave cDNA unique molecular identifiers. TCRdb re-called the 5' RACE reads with MiXCR, one entry per CDR3 protein. The table records about 690,000 distinct CDR3 sequences, around 6% of them present only once. Comment on this clonotype: Its antigen remains unknown.

This sequence joins TRBV4-2 and TRBJ2-7, with 7 bases aligning to TRBD2. The clonotype was recovered from a man younger than 35 in good health. Sample: naive T cells sorted from blood. CDR3 sequence reads: CASSQAGGSLGYEQYF. CDR3 nucleotide sequence: TGTGCCAGCAGCCAAGCCGGCGGGAGTCTGGGCTACGAGCAGTACTTC.